Below, 18 T cell receptor beta chains from the same sample are listed, as sequenced in a study of cytomegalovirus exposure and HLA in healthy donors. Researchers ran the PCR with 60 Vbeta and 13 Jbeta primers. Profiled with immunoSEQ multiplex PCR; TCRdb holds only in-frame clones, not every one. The data contain 300,000 or so clones, about four fifths of them singletons. Sequences were obtained from PBMCs. The receptors were gathered from a woman aged 40 to 50 in good health and CMV-seropositive.

The J gene is TRBJ2-5, the V gene TRBV15, with 11 bases fitting TRBD2. Germline V gene lookup returns CDR1 LNHNV and CDR2 YYDKDF (reference sequence). The CDR3 is made up of 17 amino acids. Trimming at V came to 2 bases and at J to 1 base, leaving 6 bases not matched to a gene. CDR3 amino acids: CATSRSGTSGFQETQYF. The CDR3 DNA reads TGTGCCACCAGCAGATCCGGGACTAGCGGTTTCCAAGAGACCCAGTACTTC. The full variable domain, with the rest looked up from reference TRBV15 and TRBJ2-5, is DAMVIQNPRYQVTQFGKPVTLSCSQTLNHNVMYWYQQKSSQAPKLLFHYYDKDFNNEADTPDNFQSRRPNTSFCFLDIRSPGLGDTAMYLCATSRSGTSGFQETQYFGPGTRLLVL.

This clone appeared once. The V call is TRBV4-1, the J call TRBJ2-5, with D tentatively TRBD1 (5 bases). This CDR3 spans 15 amino acids. Germline assignment: CDR1 MGHRA and CDR2 YSYEKL. Trimming removed 1 base at V and 5 bases at J, with 14 bases between. The CDR3: CASSQAHARAETQYF. The CDR3 bases are TGCGCCAGCAGCCAAGCCCATGCCAGGGCGGAGACCCAGTACTTC.

The chain employs TRBV25-1 and TRBJ1-6; D is unclear. Germline V gene lookup returns CDR1 MGHDK and CDR2 SYGVNS. The CDR3 loop spans 14 amino acids. Trimming removed 2 bases at V and 2 bases at J, with 4 bases between. The CDR3 reads CASSENTYNSPLHF. In DNA form, the CDR3 reads TGTGCCAGCAGTGAAAACACCTATAATTCACCCCTCCACTTT.

This chain links TRBV5-1 with TRBJ2-7; 16 bases align to TRBD2. Germline V CDR1 and CDR2: SGHRS, YFSETQ. V trimming: 5 bases; J trimming: 2 bases; junction bases outside the gene matches: 10. The CDR3 extends over 18 amino acids. The CDR3 is CASSPGLAGGFSAYEQYF. The CDR3 coding sequence is TGCGCCAGCAGTCCGGGACTAGCGGGAGGGTTTTCCGCCTACGAGCAGTACTTC.

The chain employs TRBV30 and TRBJ1-2; unclear D gene. Trimming left V 8 bases short and J 4 bases short, with 17 bases between. From germline, CDR1 is GTSNPN and CDR2 SVGIG (reference sequence). The CDR3 is 13 amino acids. This chain's CDR3 is CAGEADRIYGYTF. CDR3 coding DNA: TGTGCCGGGGAGGCCGACCGAATCTATGGCTACACCTTC.

The chain carries TRBV7-6 and TRBJ2-1, with TRBD2 as a possible D gene (5 bases). The CDR3 loop spans 15 amino acids. Trimming cost V 2 bases and J 4 bases, with 12 bases left between them. Germline V gene data show CDR1 as SGHVS and CDR2 as FNYEAQ. The CDR3 DNA reads TGTGCCAGCAGCTTATCAAGCGGAAAGTACAATGAGCAGTTCTTC. Encoded protein: CASSLSSGKYNEQFF.

This chain joins TRBV15 and TRBJ2-1; TRBD2 matches 7 bases. Germline V gives CDR1 LNHNV, CDR2 YYDKDF (reference sequence). V shed 1 base and J 5 bases; nucleotides not matched to a gene: 11. The CDR3 consists of 17 residues. CDR3 in amino acids: CATSRVKRLAPNNEQFF. DNA for the CDR3: TGTGCCACCAGCAGAGTAAAACGACTAGCTCCAAACAATGAGCAGTTCTTC.

The J gene is TRBJ2-7, the V gene TRBV19; 8 bases fit TRBD1. This CDR3 contains 15 residues. CDR1 LNHDA and CDR2 SQIVND come from the germline V gene (reference sequence). The V segment lost 6 bases and the J segment 2 bases; nucleotides outside the gene matches: 9. CDR3 sequence: CASSDPRTGPYEQYF. CDR3 nucleotide sequence: TGTGCCAGTAGCGATCCCCGGACAGGGCCCTACGAGCAGTACTTC.

The chain links TRBV10-3 to TRBJ2-7, with D perhaps TRBD1 (6 bases). Trimming took off 7 bases at V and 2 bases at J, with 15 bases between the two ends. The CDR3 runs 14 residues. The germline V gene has CDR1 ENHRY and CDR2 SYGVKD. The CDR3 here is CAITPGTSTYEQYF. In DNA form, the CDR3 reads TGTGCCATCACCCCCGGGACAAGCACCTACGAGCAGTACTTC.

The V and J genes are TRBV6-4 and TRBJ2-5, with TRBD2 as a possible D gene (5 bases). V lost 0 bases and J 1 base, leaving 21 bases between the germline ends. Germline CDR1 is MRHNA and CDR2 is SNTAGT. There are 19 residues in the CDR3. The CDR3 DNA sequence: TGTGCCAGCAGTGACTCGAGGAGGCGGCGGTCGTTTTTCCAAGAGACCCAGTACTTC. Translation gives CASSDSRRRRSFFQETQYF.

The J gene is TRBJ1-2, the V gene TRBV4-2, with a possible D match to TRBD1 (6 bases). This CDR3 region has 12 residues. Germline CDR1 LGHNA, CDR2 YNFKEQ. Trimming shortened V by 5 bases and J by 7 bases, and 11 bases separated the two germline ends. The CDR3: CASSKGGLGYTF. CDR3 DNA sequence: TGTGCCAGCAGCAAGGGGGGGCTTGGCTACACCTTC.

The V call is TRBV11-1, the J call TRBJ1-5, with D perhaps TRBD1 (5 bases). Germline lookup yields CDR1 SGHAT and CDR2 FQDESV (reference sequence). CDR3 length equals 13 residues. V was clipped by 4 bases and J by 5 bases, with 9 bases between them. CDR3 residues: CASSSTEDQPQHF. As DNA, the CDR3 is TGTGCCAGCAGCTCGACAGAAGATCAGCCCCAGCATTTT.

This sequence joins TRBV7-2 and TRBJ2-7, with 8 bases that match TRBD1. J lost 3 bases, V lost 5 bases, and 3 bases had no gene match. The CDR3 covers 13 residues. CDR1 is SGHTA and CDR2 is FQGNSA in the germline V gene. CDR3 sequence: CASSRGTGYEQYF. The CDR3, as DNA: TGTGCCAGCAGCCGAGGGACAGGCTACGAGCAGTACTTC.

V gene TRBV30 combines with J gene TRBJ2-7; D perhaps matches TRBD2 (6 bases). The germline V gene has CDR1 GTSNPN and CDR2 SVGIG (reference sequence). V was trimmed by 2 bases and J by 9 bases, leaving 11 bases between them. This CDR3 is 11 amino acids long. CDR3 protein: CAWSFGGWQYF. CDR3 sequence (DNA): TGTGCCTGGAGTTTCGGGGGTTGGCAGTACTTC.

The chain recombines TRBV27 with TRBJ1-2, with TRBD1 as a possible D gene (6 bases). Germline V gives CDR1 MNHEY, CDR2 SMNVEV (reference sequence). V lost 8 bases and J 0 bases, leaving 13 bases between the germline ends. The length of the CDR3 is 14 residues. DNA for the CDR3: TGTGCCAGCGGACAGCTGAATTCTAACTATGGCTACACCTTC. Translating it yields CASGQLNSNYGYTF.

The gene calls are TRBV7-2 and TRBJ1-2, with TRBD1 matching 11 bases. The germline gives CDR1 SGHTA, CDR2 FQGNSA. The CDR3 has 16 residues. The trim removed 2 bases at V and 7 bases at J, leaving 9 bases unmatched. CDR3 in amino acids: CASSLIGQGAIGGYTF. In DNA, the CDR3 is TGTGCCAGCAGCTTAATCGGACAGGGGGCGATCGGTGGCTACACCTTC. Drawing the rest from reference TRBV7-2 and TRBJ1-2, the complete variable domain is GAGVSQSPSNKVTEKGKDVELRCDPISGHTALYWYRQSLGQGLEFLIYFQGNSAPDKSGLPSDRFSAERTGGSVSTLTIQRTQQEDSAVYLCASSLIGQGAIGGYTFGSGTRLTVV.

V usage is TRBV5-4 and J usage is TRBJ2-7, with D possibly being TRBD2 (8 bases). The CDR3 has 18 residues. Germline CDR1 SGHNT, CDR2 YYREEE (reference sequence). Trimming removed 4 bases from V and 4 bases from J, with 27 bases in between. The CDR3 loop is CASSPRGIGSGAHYEQYF. For the CDR3, the DNA is TGTGCCAGCAGCCCCAGGGGGATCGGTAGCGGGGCCCATTACGAGCAGTACTTC. Together with reference TRBV5-4 and TRBJ2-7, the CDR3 gives the full variable domain: ETGVTQSPTHLIKTRGQQVTLRCSSQSGHNTVSWYQQALGQGPQFIFQYYREEENGRGNFPPRFSGLQFPNYSSELNVNALELDDSALYLCASSPRGIGSGAHYEQYFGPGTRLTVT.

This clone appeared a single time. The V and J genes are TRBV28 and TRBJ2-1; tentative D call: TRBD2 (6 bases). CDR3 length equals 14 residues. Trimming removed 5 bases at V and 6 bases at J, with 14 bases between. Germline CDR1 is MDHEN and CDR2 is SYDVKM. The CDR3 DNA reads as TGTGCCAGCAGTATAGCCGGGGGAGGCAATGAGCAGTTCTTC. Amino acid sequence: CASSIAGGGNEQFF.